Following are 18 T cell receptor beta chains from one sample sequenced in a study of T-cell memory formation after mild COVID-19. TCRdb analysed the 5' RACE reads with MiXCR anew, one entry per CDR3 protein. This sample has under 250,000 distinct CDR3 sequences, with over 15% found just once. The material sequenced was PBMCs or a T cell subset sorted from them (not recorded which). The receptors were sampled from an adult woman who had mild COVID-19 (a few samples of this study predate the infection). Cell type and time point are not known.

This clonotype was seen more than once but under ten times. The chain carries TRBV7-8 and TRBJ2-7; D remains ambiguous. The ends were cut back, 4 bases at V and 0 bases at J, with 10 bases in the middle. CDR3 length: 14 amino acids. Germline lookup yields CDR1 SGHVS and CDR2 FQNEAQ. The CDR3 sequence is CASSYRRNSYEQYF. The CDR3 DNA is TGTGCCAGCAGCTATCGGCGGAACTCCTACGAGCAGTACTTC. Complete variable domain (other parts from reference TRBV7-8 and TRBJ2-7): GAGVSQSPRYKVAKRGQDVALRCDPISGHVSLFWYQQALGQGPEFLTYFQNEAQLDKSGLPSDRFFAERPEGSVSTLKIQRTQQEDSAVYLCASSYRRNSYEQYFGPGTRLTVT.

The J gene is TRBJ1-6, the V gene TRBV7-8; D gene unclear. This CDR3 is built from 16 residues. CDR1 is SGHVS, CDR2 FQNEAQ, per germline. V was clipped by 1 base and J by 9 bases, with 16 bases between them. CDR3 nucleotide sequence: TGTGCCAGCAGCTTAGAAATTTGGGGTTTGATTTCACCCCTCCACTTT. Its translation: CASSLEIWGLISPLHF. The variable domain in full, completed from reference TRBV7-8 and TRBJ1-6, reads GAGVSQSPRYKVAKRGQDVALRCDPISGHVSLFWYQQALGQGPEFLTYFQNEAQLDKSGLPSDRFFAERPEGSVSTLKIQRTQQEDSAVYLCASSLEIWGLISPLHFGNGTRLTVT.

This sequence joins TRBV30 and TRBJ1-5, with D possibly TRBD1 on 5 matching bases. Germline-derived CDR1 and CDR2 are GTSNPN and SVGIG (reference sequence). This CDR3 is 13 amino acids long. The ends were cut back, 0 bases at V and 11 bases at J, with 14 bases in the middle. The CDR3 sequence: CAWSVIPSGAQHF. The CDR3 region has the DNA TGTGCCTGGAGTGTAATCCCCTCGGGGGCCCAGCATTTT. Full variable domain (remainder filled in from reference TRBV30 and TRBJ1-5): SQTIHQWPATLVQPVGSPLSLECTVEGTSNPNLYWYRQAAGRGLQLLFYSVGIGQISSEVPQNLSASRPQDRQFILSSKKLLLSDSGFYLCAWSVIPSGAQHFGDGTRLSIL.

J is TRBJ2-3 and V is TRBV5-1; 11 bases line up with TRBD1. The length of the CDR3 is 16 residues. Per germline, CDR1 SGHRS and CDR2 YFSETQ. J was trimmed by 4 bases and V by 3 bases; bases with no gene match: 7. The CDR3: CASSSRAGQGADTQYF. In DNA, the CDR3 is TGCGCCAGCAGCTCGCGCGCGGGACAGGGGGCAGATACGCAGTATTTT.

This clonotype was seen a handful of times. The chain recombines TRBV5-1 with TRBJ2-1; TRBD1 matches 7 bases. Trimming at V came to 2 bases and at J to 8 bases, leaving 7 bases not matched to a gene. The CDR3 totals 14 residues. CDR1 and CDR2 from the germline V gene are SGHRS and YFSETQ. The CDR3 loop reads CASSLSNRGYEQFF. CDR3 in DNA: TGCGCCAGCAGCTTAAGTAACAGGGGCTATGAGCAGTTCTTC. The entire variable domain, with the rest obtained from reference TRBV5-1 and TRBJ2-1, is as follows: KAGVTQTPRYLIKTRGQQVTLSCSPISGHRSVSWYQQTPGQGLQFLFEYFSETQRNKGNFPGRFSGRQFSNSRSEMNVSTLELGDSALYLCASSLSNRGYEQFFGPGTRLTVL.

V and J are TRBV11-2 and TRBJ1-2; D possibly corresponds to TRBD1 (5 bases). Germline V CDR1 and CDR2: SGHAT, FQNNGV. There are 17 residues in the CDR3. Trimming pared 0 bases from V and 4 bases from J, leaving 18 bases between. In nucleotides, the CDR3 is TGTGCCAGCAGCTTAGAACCCTCGTCAGGGTTCGGCTATGGCTACACCTTC. Its translation: CASSLEPSSGFGYGYTF.

The V gene is TRBV6-6, the J gene TRBJ2-1, with 11 bases that match TRBD1. With 6 bases clipped from V and 8 bases from J, the junction kept 9 bases outside the gene matches. CDR1 MNHNY and CDR2 SVGAGI come from the germline V gene (reference sequence). This CDR3 contains 15 residues. The CDR3 loop is CASRDPGQGDYEQFF. DNA for the CDR3: TGTGCCAGCAGGGACCCGGGACAGGGGGACTATGAGCAGTTCTTC.

The rearrangement uses TRBV2 and TRBJ2-4; perhaps TRBD1 as D (5 bases). CDR1 and CDR2 (germline): SNHLY, FYNNEI. V dropped 7 bases and J dropped 3 bases, with 13 bases sitting between them. The CDR3 length is 14 residues. CDR3 nucleotides: TGTGCCAGCAAGGGGCAAATTGGCAAAAACATTCAGTACTTC. The encoded protein is CASKGQIGKNIQYF.

This clonotype has a handful of counts. The chain combines TRBV7-2 with TRBJ2-5; 10 bases fit TRBD2. V was pared by 2 bases and J by 4 bases, with 7 bases of the junction left unmatched. This CDR3 contains 16 residues. Germline V gene data show CDR1 as SGHTA and CDR2 as FQGNSA. The CDR3 DNA follows: TGTGCCAGCAGCTTACTACTAGCGGGACCCAGAGAGACCCAGTACTTC. It translates to CASSLLLAGPRETQYF. Full variable domain (remainder filled in from reference TRBV7-2 and TRBJ2-5): GAGVSQSPSNKVTEKGKDVELRCDPISGHTALYWYRQSLGQGLEFLIYFQGNSAPDKSGLPSDRFSAERTGGSVSTLTIQRTQQEDSAVYLCASSLLLAGPRETQYFGPGTRLLVL.

The chain uses TRBV20-1 and TRBJ1-1, with D unresolved. In germline, CDR1 is DFQATT, CDR2 SNEGSKA (reference sequence). The CDR3 consists of 13 residues. V was pared by 1 base and J by 3 bases, with 9 bases between. The CDR3, as DNA: TGCAGTGCTAGAGTAGTTATTGACACTGAAGCTTTCTTT. It yields the protein CSARVVIDTEAFF.

This chain joins TRBV20-1 and TRBJ2-2; 8 bases line up with TRBD2. The CDR3 runs 11 residues. The V gene's germline CDR1 is DFQATT and CDR2 SNEGSKA (reference sequence). Trimming took 3 bases from V and 14 from J; bases not matched to a gene: 5. The CDR3 loop is CSARLAGSLFF. The CDR3 nucleotides are TGCAGTGCTAGGTTAGCGGGAAGTCTGTTTTTT.

This clonotype was seen more than once but under ten times. Sequence at one end of the junction differs from germline and may be a read error. V usage is TRBV7-3 and J usage is TRBJ2-2; D is perhaps TRBD1 (6 bases). CDR1 SGHTA and CDR2 FQGTGA come from the germline V gene. The CDR3 has 18 amino acids. This CDR3 is CASSLRPPGHQNAGELFF. CDR3 bases: TGTGCCAGCAGCTTACGACCGCCGGGACACCAGAACGCCGGGGAGCTGTTTTTT.

A word on this clonotype: This sequence may be a read error, since a much larger clone differs from it by one base. The genes are TRBV20-1 and TRBJ2-7, with 14 nucleotides matching TRBD2. Germline V gives CDR1 DFQATT, CDR2 SNEGSKA (reference sequence). V lost 5 bases and J lost 1; bases outside the gene matches: 7. The length of the CDR3 is 16 residues. CDR3 DNA: TGCAGTGCTGGGACTAGCGGGAGATGGGGATCCTACGAGCAGTACTTC. Encoded protein: CSAGTSGRWGSYEQYF.

This clonotype was detected a few times. This chain connects TRBV7-2 to TRBJ2-3, with D possibly TRBD2 on 5 matching bases. The ends were cut back, 1 base at V and 3 bases at J, with 11 bases in the middle. Germline lookup yields CDR1 SGHTA and CDR2 FQGNSA. The CDR3 is 15 amino acids. The CDR3, as DNA: TGTGCCAGCAGCTTAGTACGGGGTGGAACAGATACGCAGTATTTT. Translation gives CASSLVRGGTDTQYF.

This clonotype was seen at least ten times. The chain uses TRBV7-9 and TRBJ1-1; D perhaps matches TRBD1 (6 bases). Germline assignment: CDR1 SEHNR and CDR2 FQNEAQ (reference sequence). The CDR3 length is 13 residues. V gave up 1 base and J gave up 4 bases, with 7 bases separating them. The CDR3 region has the DNA TGTGCCAGCAGCTTAGAAGGGGGCACTGAAGCTTTCTTT. Protein product: CASSLEGGTEAFF.

The gene calls are TRBV18 and TRBJ1-5; TRBD1 aligns across 11 bases. Germline CDR1 and CDR2: KGHSH and LQKENI. CDR3 length: 17 residues. V gave up 3 bases and J gave up 4 bases; unmatched junction bases: 8. This CDR3 reads CASSPGQGARGNQPQHF. CDR3 nucleotides: TGTGCCAGCTCACCCGGACAGGGGGCTAGGGGGAATCAGCCCCAGCATTTT.

The rearrangement links TRBV5-1 to TRBJ2-1; 13 nucleotides match TRBD2. The CDR3 is 17 amino acids. Germline V gives CDR1 SGHRS, CDR2 YFSETQ. Trimming at V came to 3 bases and at J to 1 base, leaving 4 bases not matched to a gene. The CDR3 DNA is TGCGCCAGCAGCTGGACTAGCGGGGGTTATTCCTACAATGAGCAGTTCTTC. As protein: CASSWTSGGYSYNEQFF.

This sequence joins TRBV20-1 and TRBJ1-3; 8 bases are shared with TRBD1. Germline trimming cut 6 bases from V and 2 bases from J; bases unmatched to any gene: 6. The CDR3 is made up of 14 amino acids. CDR1 DFQATT and CDR2 SNEGSKA come from the germline V gene (reference sequence). Here the CDR3 reads CSANPDRAGNTIYF. The CDR3 DNA reads TGCAGTGCCAACCCGGACAGGGCTGGAAACACCATATATTTT.